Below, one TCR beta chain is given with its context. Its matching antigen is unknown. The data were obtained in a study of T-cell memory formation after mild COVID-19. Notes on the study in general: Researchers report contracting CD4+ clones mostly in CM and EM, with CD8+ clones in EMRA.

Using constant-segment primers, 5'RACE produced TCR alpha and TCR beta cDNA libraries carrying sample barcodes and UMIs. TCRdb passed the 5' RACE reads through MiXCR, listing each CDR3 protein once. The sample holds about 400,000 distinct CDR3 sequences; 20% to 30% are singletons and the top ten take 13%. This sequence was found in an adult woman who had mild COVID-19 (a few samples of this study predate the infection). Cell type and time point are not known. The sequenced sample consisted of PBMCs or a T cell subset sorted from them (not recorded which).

The CDR3 DNA reads TGTGCCAGCAGAGGTTACAGGGGGCCCCAGTACTTC. This translates into CASRGYRGPQYF. This chain connects TRBV12-3 or TRBV12-4 to TRBJ2-4, with TRBD1 matching 9 bases. The CDR3 length is 12 residues. Trimming cost V 6 bases and J 13 bases; bases outside gene matches: 7.